The 30 T cell receptor beta chains below all came from one sample that was sequenced in a study of cytomegalovirus exposure and HLA in healthy donors. Both 60 Vbeta primers and 13 Jbeta primers went into the PCR. Clones were sequenced by immunoSEQ multiplex PCR, and TCRdb holds only the in-frame ones, with some missing. The sample holds 150,000 to 200,000 clones, about four fifths seen once. Sequences were obtained from PBMCs. These receptors came from a woman aged 50 to 60 in good health and CMV-seronegative.

Here the CDR3 reads CASSPTRKQGGLAFF. The CDR3 region has the DNA TGTGCCAGCAGTCCCACCCGCAAACAGGGCGGACTAGCTTTCTTT. V and J are TRBV28 and TRBJ1-1; a possible D gene is TRBD1 (6 bases). V dropped 5 bases and J dropped 10 bases, with 23 bases sitting between them. The CDR3 runs to 15 residues. Germline-derived CDR1 and CDR2 are MDHEN and SYDVKM.

This rearrangement joins TRBV5-6 to TRBJ1-1; tentative D call: TRBD1 (5 bases). V was cut by 5 bases and J by 3 bases, with 11 bases left in between. Germline CDR1 SGHDT, CDR2 YYEEEE. The CDR3 runs to 13 residues. CDR3 amino acids: CASRYDSHTEAFF. In DNA form, the CDR3 reads TGTGCCAGCAGATATGACAGCCACACTGAAGCTTTCTTT. The whole variable domain, remainder taken from reference TRBV5-6 and TRBJ1-1, is DAGVTQSPTHLIKTRGQQVTLRCSPKSGHDTVSWYQQALGQGPQFIFQYYEEEERQRGNFPDRFSGHQFPNYSSELNVNALLLGDSALYLCASRYDSHTEAFFGQGTRLTVV.

The rearrangement links TRBV6-5 to TRBJ2-5; no reliable D call. The V and J ends lost 6 bases and 2 bases respectively, with 7 bases between them. The length of the CDR3 is 12 residues. In germline, CDR1 is MNHEY, CDR2 SVGAGI. For the CDR3, the DNA is TGTGCCAGCAGGCACGGTCAAGAGACCCAGTACTTC. Protein product: CASRHGQETQYF.

This clone was seen a handful of times. The genes are TRBV6-1 and TRBJ1-6; 8 bases are shared with TRBD1. Germline V gene lookup returns CDR1 MNHNS and CDR2 SASEGT. This CDR3 is built from 16 residues. Unmatched junction bases numbered 14, after V lost 2 bases and J lost 14 bases. The CDR3 DNA reads as TGTGCCAGCAGTGAAAGGGGGACAGGACCCAGGTCGACCCTCCACTTT. Its protein is CASSERGTGPRSTLHF.

This chain joins TRBV11-1 and TRBJ2-7; 7 nucleotides match TRBD1. The length of the CDR3 is 14 residues. The ends lost 6 bases at V and 4 bases at J; junction bases unmatched: 9. The germline V gene has CDR1 SGHAT and CDR2 FQDESV (reference sequence). The DNA of the CDR3 is TGTGCCAGCAGTCCGACAGGGATCTCATACGAGCAGTACTTC. This encodes CASSPTGISYEQYF.

The chain recombines TRBV4-3 with TRBJ1-3, with D uncertain. This CDR3 is built from 14 residues. V was trimmed by 3 bases and J by 4 bases, leaving 10 bases between them. Germline V lookup: CDR1 LGHNA, CDR2 YSLEER. The CDR3 nucleotides are TGCGCCAGCAGCCACCGGAGATTCGGAAACACCATATATTTT. Residues: CASSHRRFGNTIYF.

The J gene is TRBJ2-1, the V gene TRBV7-9; weak D call: TRBD2 (6 bases). V shed 6 bases and J shed 3 bases, with 18 bases lying between them. The CDR3 is 16 amino acids. Germline V gene sequence: CDR1 SEHNR, CDR2 FQNEAQ (reference sequence). The CDR3 loop reads CASRAPGGPNYNEQFF. CDR3 DNA: TGTGCCAGCAGGGCCCCTGGAGGGCCTAACTACAATGAGCAGTTCTTC.

The chain joins TRBV7-8 to TRBJ1-5; 9 nucleotides match TRBD1. Looked up from germline, CDR1 is SGHVS and CDR2 is FQNEAQ. Trimming at V came to 5 bases and at J to 3 bases, leaving 5 bases not matched to a gene. This CDR3 spans 15 amino acids. This chain's CDR3 is CASSGGQGDNQPQHF. The CDR3 region has the DNA TGTGCCAGCAGCGGGGGACAGGGAGACAATCAGCCCCAGCATTTT.

V is TRBV19 and J is TRBJ2-2; D remains ambiguous. The CDR3 extends over 15 amino acids. The V end lost 0 bases, the J end lost 1 base, and 6 bases lay between the germline ends. Germline V CDR1 and CDR2: LNHDA, SQIVND (reference sequence). The CDR3 region is CASSIERQNTGELFF. CDR3 DNA sequence: TGTGCCAGTAGTATAGAGAGACAGAACACCGGGGAGCTGTTTTTT.

A single count supports this clone. The chain recombines TRBV6-1 with TRBJ1-5; a possible D gene is TRBD1 (5 bases). The V gene lost 8 bases and the J gene lost 3 bases, with 14 bases spanning the gap. The germline V gene encodes CDR1 MNHNS and CDR2 SASEGT. This CDR3 has 14 residues. CDR3 residues: CASVRTSLNQPQHF. DNA of the CDR3: TGTGCCAGCGTAAGGACATCCCTCAATCAGCCCCAGCATTTT.

This sequence joins TRBV2 and TRBJ2-2; D remains unclear. Germline CDR1 and CDR2: SNHLY and FYNNEI. The CDR3 is made up of 13 amino acids. V was clipped by 4 bases and J by 7 bases, with 10 bases between them. CDR3 residues: CASSAESVGELFF. In nucleotides, the CDR3 is TGTGCCAGCAGTGCCGAGTCGGTCGGGGAGCTGTTTTTT.

The V gene is TRBV7-9, the J gene TRBJ2-1, with 11 bases matching TRBD2. The CDR3 runs to 18 residues. The trim removed 2 bases at V and 7 bases at J, leaving 13 bases unmatched. Per germline, CDR1 SEHNR and CDR2 FQNEAQ (reference sequence). CDR3 coding DNA: TGTGCCAGCAGCTTACCACCTCGACTAGCGGGGCGGAAAAATGAGCAGTTCTTC. Translating it yields CASSLPPRLAGRKNEQFF.

This chain links TRBV7-3 with TRBJ2-2; 8 bases are shared with TRBD1. Germline trimming cut 5 bases from V and 0 bases from J; bases unmatched to any gene: 5. The CDR3 sequence is 16 residues long. Germline V lookup: CDR1 SGHTA, CDR2 FQGTGA. The CDR3 is CASSPQTGANTGELFF. The CDR3 DNA sequence: TGTGCCAGCAGCCCCCAGACAGGGGCGAACACCGGGGAGCTGTTTTTT.

The V call is TRBV9, the J call TRBJ2-3; TRBD2 matches at 8 bases. The V segment lost 0 bases and the J segment 3 bases; nucleotides outside the gene matches: 6. The CDR3 covers 16 residues. From germline, CDR1 is SGDLS and CDR2 YYNGEE. The CDR3 DNA is TGTGCCAGCAGCGTAGCATCGGGGGGGTGGACAGATACGCAGTATTTT. It is translated as CASSVASGGWTDTQYF.

This clone came up a few times. The chain carries TRBV7-2 and TRBJ2-7, with D perhaps TRBD2 (5 bases). This CDR3 is 15 amino acids long. Trimming shortened V by 4 bases and J by 5 bases, and 18 bases separated the two germline ends. Germline CDR1 reads SGHTA; CDR2 reads FQGNSA. The CDR3 protein is CASSSDRASLNEQYF. Written as DNA, the CDR3 is TGTGCCAGCAGCTCCGATCGGGCTAGCCTGAACGAGCAGTACTTC.

The genes are TRBV5-4 and TRBJ1-2; 8 nucleotides agree with TRBD1. This CDR3 comprises 17 residues. Germline CDR1 is SGHNT and CDR2 is YYREEE (reference sequence). V gave up 2 bases and J gave up 4 bases; unmatched junction bases: 13. CDR3 residues: CASSFGPGQDQTYGYTF. As DNA, the CDR3 is TGTGCCAGCAGCTTTGGGCCGGGACAGGACCAGACCTATGGCTACACCTTC.

This chain joins TRBV10-3 and TRBJ1-3, with TRBD1 matching over 8 bases. CDR3 size: 17 residues. With V trimmed by 5 bases and J by 0 bases, 9 bases remained unmatched. CDR1 and CDR2 (germline): ENHRY, SYGVKD. In nucleotides, the CDR3 is TGTGCCATCAGTCTACAGGGGGGATCCCACTCTGGAAACACCATATATTTT. The encoded protein is CAISLQGGSHSGNTIYF.

The V and J genes are TRBV7-6 and TRBJ2-5; 11 bases are a match to TRBD2. V dropped 6 bases and J dropped 2; count of bases not matched to a gene: 5. The CDR3 runs to 15 residues. Germline V gene sequence: CDR1 SGHVS, CDR2 FNYEAQ. In DNA, the CDR3 is TGTGCCAGCAGGGGGACTAGCGGTTCTCAAGAGACCCAGTACTTC. It translates to CASRGTSGSQETQYF.

This clone was detected a few times. The rearrangement joins TRBV6-6 to TRBJ2-2; weak D call: TRBD1 (6 bases). This CDR3 is built from 15 residues. CDR1 and CDR2 (germline): MNHNY, SVGAGI (reference sequence). The V end lost 6 bases, the J end lost 5 bases, and 16 bases lay between the germline ends. The CDR3 spells CASRTGAGETGELFF. The CDR3 nucleotides are TGTGCCAGCAGGACAGGCGCAGGGGAGACCGGGGAGCTGTTTTTT.

This chain connects TRBV29-1 to TRBJ2-2; a weak D match, TRBD1 (5 bases). Germline V gene sequence: CDR1 SQVTM, CDR2 ANQGSEA. Trimming cost V 7 bases and J 5 bases, with 23 bases left between them. The CDR3 runs to 16 residues. CDR3 nucleotides: TGCAGCGCCTGGGGCGACGCGTCCCGAGGAACCGGGGAGCTGTTTTTT. Translating gives CSAWGDASRGTGELFF.

The chain uses TRBV5-1 and TRBJ2-3; the D gene is possibly TRBD1 (6 bases). CDR1 and CDR2 from the germline V gene are SGHRS and YFSETQ. This CDR3 spans 15 amino acids. The germline V and J ends were trimmed by 0 bases and 4 bases, with 12 bases remaining between them. CDR3 bases: TGCGCCAGCAGCTTGGAGCAGGGGTGGCCAGATACGCAGTATTTT. As protein: CASSLEQGWPDTQYF.

The J gene is TRBJ2-5, the V gene TRBV13; weak D call: TRBD2 (6 bases). Germline values: CDR1 PRHDT, CDR2 FYEKMQ (reference sequence). The CDR3 totals 15 residues. V lost 5 bases, J lost 5 bases, and 18 bases lay in between. In nucleotides, the CDR3 is TGTGCCAGCAGCCCCTCGGACTATTGGTGGGAGACCCAGTACTTC. Its translation is CASSPSDYWWETQYF.

This rearrangement joins TRBV5-1 to TRBJ2-3; 12 nucleotides match TRBD2. CDR1 is SGHRS, CDR2 YFSETQ, per germline. CDR3 length: 16 residues. V shed 0 bases and J 5 bases; nucleotides not matched to a gene: 4. The CDR3 loop reads CASSLGLAGAVDTQYF. The CDR3 DNA follows: TGCGCCAGCAGCTTGGGACTAGCGGGAGCCGTAGATACGCAGTATTTT.

This chain joins TRBV27 and TRBJ2-7; unclear D gene. This CDR3 comprises 13 residues. Trimming removed 8 bases from V and 2 bases from J, with 13 bases in between. Germline CDR1 is MNHEY and CDR2 is SMNVEV (reference sequence). This chain's CDR3 is CASRRAIPYEQYF. For the CDR3, the DNA is TGTGCCAGCCGAAGAGCGATACCCTACGAGCAGTACTTC.

This clone was observed a single time. CDR3 protein: CASSPQRTEAFF. The CDR3 region has the DNA TGTGCCAGCTCCCCTCAGCGGACTGAAGCTTTCTTT. This sequence joins TRBV18 and TRBJ1-1; D not resolved. The CDR3 spans 12 residues. The germline CDR1 and CDR2 sequences are KGHSH and LQKENI. Trimming removed 6 bases from V and 5 bases from J, with 10 bases in between.

The chain combines TRBV19 with TRBJ2-4; TRBD1 matches at 7 bases. Germline V gene sequence: CDR1 LNHDA, CDR2 SQIVND (reference sequence). This CDR3 region has 16 residues. The junction had 11 bases not matched to a gene; V was cut back by 8 bases and J by 1 base. The CDR3, as DNA: TGTGCCAGTGGGGACAGCCTAAAGGGGGCCAAAAACATTCAGTACTTC. This encodes CASGDSLKGAKNIQYF.

CDR3 sequence: CASSTGYQPQHF. The CDR3 DNA sequence: TGTGCCAGCAGTACAGGGTATCAGCCCCAGCATTTT. J is TRBJ1-5 and V is TRBV2; D is possibly TRBD1 (6 bases). Germline assignment: CDR1 SNHLY and CDR2 FYNNEI. V shed 5 bases and J shed 5 bases, with 7 bases lying between them. The CDR3 consists of 12 residues.

The gene calls are TRBV2 and TRBJ2-1; maybe TRBD2 (6 bases). Germline CDR1 is SNHLY and CDR2 is FYNNEI. V was pared by 6 bases and J by 10 bases, with 19 bases between. The CDR3 is made up of 14 amino acids. The CDR3 region is CASSGRDFVKEQFF. The CDR3 coding sequence is TGTGCCAGCAGCGGTCGGGACTTTGTGAAGGAGCAGTTCTTC.

V is TRBV7-9 and J is TRBJ2-1; 12 bases align to TRBD2. The CDR3 has 14 amino acids. V lost 1 base to trimming and J lost 10 bases; unmatched junction nucleotides: 2. Germline CDR1 SEHNR, CDR2 FQNEAQ (reference sequence). The CDR3 DNA reads as TGTGCCAGCAGCTTAGGACTAGCGGGAGTAGAGCAGTTCTTC. It specifies CASSLGLAGVEQFF.

This clone was counted a few times. V gene TRBV6-6 combines with J gene TRBJ1-2; TRBD1 might be the D (6 bases). The CDR3 runs 12 residues. The germline gives CDR1 MNHNY, CDR2 SVGAGI (reference sequence). The V and J ends lost 7 bases and 8 bases respectively, with 14 bases between them. The CDR3 sequence is CASTVSTGGYTF. In DNA, the CDR3 is TGTGCCAGCACCGTATCGACAGGAGGCTACACCTTC.